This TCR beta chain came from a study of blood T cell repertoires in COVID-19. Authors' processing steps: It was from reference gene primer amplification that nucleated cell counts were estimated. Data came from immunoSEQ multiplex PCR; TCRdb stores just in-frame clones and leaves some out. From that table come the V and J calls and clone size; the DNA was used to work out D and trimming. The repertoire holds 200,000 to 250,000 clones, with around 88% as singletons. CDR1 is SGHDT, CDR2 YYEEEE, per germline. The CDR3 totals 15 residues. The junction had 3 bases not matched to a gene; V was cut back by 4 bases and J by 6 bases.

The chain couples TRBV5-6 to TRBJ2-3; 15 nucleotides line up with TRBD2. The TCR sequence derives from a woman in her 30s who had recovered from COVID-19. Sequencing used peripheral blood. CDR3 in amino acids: CASSGLAGGLDTQYF. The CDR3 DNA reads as TGTGCCAGCAGCGGACTAGCGGGGGGGCTGGATACGCAGTATTTT.